The 14 T cell receptor beta chains given below trace back to one sample, sequenced in a study of cytotoxic CD8 clonotypes in ibrutinib-treated CLL. Profiled with immunoSEQ multiplex PCR; TCRdb holds only in-frame clones, not every one. The top ten clones hold under 5.5% of a sample with fewer than 200,000 clones, 84% of them seen once. The sample was PBMCs, taken after 24 months of ibrutinib treatment. All receptors come from a human donor with chronic lymphocytic leukemia.

This rearrangement joins TRBV2 to TRBJ2-3; D is perhaps TRBD1 (8 bases). The germline V gene encodes CDR1 SNHLY and CDR2 FYNNEI. Trimming left V 6 bases short and J 2 bases short, with 21 bases between. The CDR3 length is 17 residues. Written as DNA, the CDR3 is TGTGCCAGCAGGATGGGGGAGGGACAGGTGATCACAGATACGCAGTATTTT. This codes for CASRMGEGQVITDTQYF.

This clone was seen only once. The rearrangement joins TRBV6-5 to TRBJ2-2; TRBD1 aligns across 8 bases. There are 14 residues in the CDR3. Germline V CDR1 and CDR2: MNHEY, SVGAGI. Unmatched junction bases numbered 2, after V lost 6 bases and J lost 2 bases. The CDR3 loop is CASRGQANTGELFF. The CDR3 DNA reads TGTGCCAGCAGGGGACAGGCTAACACCGGGGAGCTGTTTTTT.

The CDR3 DNA reads TGCGCCAGCATCCGACCGTTCAGCCGGGACTACCAATCCCAAGAGACCCAGTACTTC. Translation: CASIRPFSRDYQSQETQYF. The chain carries TRBV5-1 and TRBJ2-5; 7 nucleotides match TRBD2. With 6 bases clipped from V and 1 base from J, the junction kept 21 bases outside the gene matches. Germline V CDR1 and CDR2: SGHRS, YFSETQ. The CDR3 covers 19 residues. The whole variable domain, filled in from reference TRBV5-1 and TRBJ2-5, reads KAGVTQTPRYLIKTRGQQVTLSCSPISGHRSVSWYQQTPGQGLQFLFEYFSETQRNKGNFPGRFSGRQFSNSRSEMNVSTLELGDSALYLCASIRPFSRDYQSQETQYFGPGTRLLVL.

V gene TRBV29-1 combines with J gene TRBJ2-1; D may be TRBD2 (6 bases). V dropped 6 bases and J dropped 9 bases, with 18 bases sitting between them. The germline V gene encodes CDR1 SQVTM and CDR2 ANQGSEA. The CDR3 runs to 13 residues. CDR3 coding DNA: TGCAGCGTCGATAGCGGAGTTAAAAGTGAGCAGTTCTTC. It yields the protein CSVDSGVKSEQFF.

The chain is built from TRBV19 and TRBJ2-1; TRBD1 might be the D (5 bases). Germline V gives CDR1 LNHDA, CDR2 SQIVND (reference sequence). The CDR3 runs 13 residues. The germline V and J ends were trimmed by 6 bases and 3 bases, with 9 bases remaining between them. CDR3 region: CASSARDYNEQFF. DNA of the CDR3: TGTGCCAGTAGCGCCAGGGACTACAATGAGCAGTTCTTC.

The CDR3 nucleotides read TGTGCCACCAGCAGAGTTAATGAGCAGTTCTTC. Translated, it gives CATSRVNEQFF. J is TRBJ2-1 and V is TRBV15; D is unresolved. Trimming stripped 1 base from V and 7 bases from J, with 2 bases between. The CDR3 is 11 residues long. Germline loops: CDR1 LNHNV, CDR2 YYDKDF (reference sequence).

The sample holds one count of this clone. CDR3 coding DNA: TGTGCCAGCAGCTTAGTAGAGGGTGAAATGTCCCACCAACGCTACGAGCAGTACTTC. Translating gives CASSLVEGEMSHQRYEQYF. The genes are TRBV7-6 and TRBJ2-7, with D perhaps matching TRBD2 (5 bases). V lost 1 base and J 3 bases, leaving 25 bases between the germline ends. The CDR3 runs to 19 residues. Germline V gene data show CDR1 as SGHVS and CDR2 as FNYEAQ. Together with reference TRBV7-6 and TRBJ2-7, the CDR3 gives the full variable domain: GAGVSQSPRYKVTKRGQDVALRCDPISGHVSLYWYRQALGQGPEFLTYFNYEAQQDKSGLPNDRFSAERPEGSISTLTIQRTEQRDSAMYRCASSLVEGEMSHQRYEQYFGPGTRLTVT.

The chain recombines TRBV5-1 with TRBJ1-4, with no clear D. From germline, CDR1 is SGHRS and CDR2 YFSETQ. Trimming removed 1 base from V and 4 bases from J, with 5 bases in between. This CDR3 contains 13 residues. DNA for the CDR3: TGCGCCAGCAGCTTGTTATTTAATGAAAAACTGTTTTTT. Its translation: CASSLLFNEKLFF. Supplemented by reference TRBV5-1 and TRBJ1-4, the full variable domain reads KAGVTQTPRYLIKTRGQQVTLSCSPISGHRSVSWYQQTPGQGLQFLFEYFSETQRNKGNFPGRFSGRQFSNSRSEMNVSTLELGDSALYLCASSLLFNEKLFFGSGTQLSVL.

The chain recombines TRBV10-3 with TRBJ1-5; TRBD1 is a possible D gene (6 bases). V lost 3 bases, J lost 5 bases, and 11 bases lay in between. In germline, CDR1 is ENHRY, CDR2 SYGVKD. The CDR3 has 14 residues. The CDR3 DNA is TGTGCCATCAGTGAAGGGGGTCTCGATCAGCCCCAGCATTTT. Residues: CAISEGGLDQPQHF.

The V and J genes are TRBV6-5 and TRBJ1-1; the match to TRBD1 covers 8 bases. V gave up 1 base and J gave up 0 bases; unmatched junction bases: 4. This CDR3 spans 16 amino acids. Germline loops: CDR1 MNHEY, CDR2 SVGAGI. CDR3 sequence reads: CASSYLPGGVNTEAFF. The CDR3 bases are TGTGCCAGCAGTTACTTGCCAGGGGGCGTGAACACTGAAGCTTTCTTT.

The sample holds a few counts of this clone. The chain has TRBV6-6 and TRBJ2-6; D could derive from TRBD1 or TRBD2 (5 bases each). Germline assignment: CDR1 MNHNY and CDR2 SVGAGI (reference sequence). The CDR3 is 16 amino acids. Trimming cost V 7 bases and J 0 bases, with 13 bases left between them. For the CDR3, the DNA is TGTGCCAGCAAGGGACGTGCGTTCTCTGGGGCCAACGTCCTGACTTTC. Its translation: CASKGRAFSGANVLTF.

V gene TRBV19 combines with J gene TRBJ1-1, with D tentatively TRBD1 (5 bases). Trimming cost V 3 bases and J 4 bases, with 6 bases left between them. The CDR3 extends over 12 amino acids. Germline V gene sequence: CDR1 LNHDA, CDR2 SQIVND (reference sequence). The CDR3: CASSMGGTEAFF. Here the CDR3 DNA reads TGTGCCAGTAGTATGGGGGGCACTGAAGCTTTCTTT.

The gene calls are TRBV7-9 and TRBJ1-2; D is ambiguous. The length of the CDR3 is 14 residues. CDR1 SEHNR and CDR2 FQNEAQ come from the germline V gene (reference sequence). The V gene lost 2 bases and the J gene lost 0 bases, with 7 bases spanning the gap. Here the CDR3 DNA reads TGTGCCAGCAGCTTACAAGCTACTAACTATGGCTACACCTTC. Amino acid sequence: CASSLQATNYGYTF.

The V gene is TRBV9, the J gene TRBJ1-3, with 7 bases lining up with TRBD1. Trimming removed 1 base from V and 1 base from J; junction bases left unmatched: 2. Germline loops: CDR1 SGDLS, CDR2 YYNGEE. This CDR3 contains 15 residues. Written as DNA, the CDR3 is TGTGCCAGCAGCGTAAAACAGGGGTCTGGAAACACCATATATTTT. It is translated as CASSVKQGSGNTIYF.